The text below deals with one TCR beta chain. With each sample, at least 5 micrograms of total RNA were extracted. The data are from a study of blood T cells in healthy people across ages. A second PCR of roughly 7 to 11 cycles used a sample-barcoded 5' primer and a J-beta primer mix. A template-switch adaptor with 12 random nucleotides tagged each cDNA molecule. There were at least 3 million CDR3-containing paired-end reads obtained from each sample. One entry per CDR3 protein results from TCRdb running MiXCR on the 5' RACE reads. The sample lists around 900,000 distinct CDR3 sequences, 51% occurring once. From germline, CDR1 is MNHEY and CDR2 SVGEGT. J lost 0 bases, V lost 0 bases, and 6 bases had no gene match. This CDR3 is built from 17 residues.

The receptor comes from a woman aged 55-69 years in good health. The V and J genes are TRBV6-2 or TRBV6-3 and TRBJ2-3; 7 positions match TRBD2. The specimen sequenced was blood. CDR3 sequence reads: CASSYSMAGASTDTQYF. The CDR3 DNA is TGTGCCAGCAGTTACTCGATGGCGGGAGCGAGCACAGATACGCAGTATTTT.